These 25 T cell receptor beta chains share one sample of origin, sequenced in a study of CD8+CD57+ T cells in acquired aplastic anemia. CDR3 and TCR beta VDJ profiling relied on genomic DNA as the template. TCRdb fed the reads into MiXCR, producing one record per CDR3 protein. Of 150,000 to 200,000 distinct CDR3 sequences listed, 40% to 55% are singletons. The authors sequenced patients whose flow cytometry had shown CD8+CD57+ cell expansion. The material sequenced was sorted CD4+, CD8+, or CD8+CD57+ T cells (not recorded which) from PBMCs. The receptors here all came from a human donor with aplastic anemia.

CDR3 DNA sequence: TGTGCCAGTAGTACCCCCCATGGATACGAGCAGTACTTC. It specifies CASSTPHGYEQYF. The rearrangement links TRBV19 to TRBJ2-7, with D unresolved. The germline V gene has CDR1 LNHDA and CDR2 SQIVND (reference sequence). This CDR3 is built from 13 residues. The ends were cut back, 4 bases at V and 4 bases at J, with 11 bases in the middle.

Many counts were recorded for this clonotype. V is TRBV20-1 and J is TRBJ1-2; perhaps TRBD1 as D (5 bases). The germline V and J ends were trimmed by 1 base and 4 bases, with 10 bases remaining between them. Germline V lookup: CDR1 DFQATT, CDR2 SNEGSKA (reference sequence). CDR3 length: 13 amino acids. CDR3 sequence: CSARGGGSYGYTF. The CDR3 DNA reads TGCAGTGCTAGAGGTGGGGGGTCCTATGGCTACACCTTC.

This rearrangement joins TRBV15 to TRBJ1-1; 7 positions match TRBD1. Germline CDR1 and CDR2: LNHNV and YYDKDF (reference sequence). This CDR3 contains 17 residues. V gave up 4 bases and J gave up 4 bases; unmatched junction bases: 15. The CDR3 DNA reads as TGTGCCACCAGCATTTACAGGGGAGAGATAGAAGGCACTGAAGCTTTCTTT. This translates into CATSIYRGEIEGTEAFF.

The chain links TRBV25-1 to TRBJ2-7; D may be TRBD2 (7 bases). CDR1 is MGHDK, CDR2 SYGVNS, per germline. This CDR3 is 14 amino acids long. Trimming took 6 bases from V and 2 from J, leaving 14 bases between them. This CDR3 reads CASRKGGGTYEQYF. The CDR3 DNA follows: TGTGCCAGCAGAAAAGGGGGGGGAACCTACGAGCAGTACTTC.

Only a few counts were recorded for this clonotype. The rearrangement uses TRBV12-3 or TRBV12-4 and TRBJ2-1, with 12 bases lining up with TRBD2. Trimming cost V 5 bases and J 1 base; bases outside gene matches: 9. This CDR3 has 18 amino acids. CDR3 region: CASSPMTSGGRSYNEQFF. DNA for the CDR3: TGTGCCAGCAGTCCTATGACTAGCGGGGGCCGATCCTACAATGAGCAGTTCTTC.

The chain recombines TRBV20-1 with TRBJ2-7; D gene ambiguous. The germline V and J ends were trimmed by 0 bases and 7 bases, with 10 bases remaining between them. Germline values: CDR1 DFQATT, CDR2 SNEGSKA (reference sequence). The CDR3 has 12 residues. DNA for the CDR3: TGCAGTGCTAGAGATCTTTCGACTGAGCAGTACTTC. Amino acid sequence: CSARDLSTEQYF.

This clonotype was detected only a few times. The chain has TRBV24-1 and TRBJ1-1; D uncertain. V was pared by 7 bases and J by 0 bases, with 8 bases between. The germline V gene encodes CDR1 KGHDR and CDR2 SFDVKD. This CDR3 region has 13 residues. CDR3 residues: CATSEGLNTEAFF. For the CDR3, the DNA is TGTGCCACCAGCGAGGGTCTGAACACTGAAGCTTTCTTT.

The chain employs TRBV2 and TRBJ1-1; 7 bases agree with TRBD1. J was trimmed by 5 bases and V by 6 bases; bases with no gene match: 6. CDR3 size: 13 residues. In germline, CDR1 is SNHLY, CDR2 FYNNEI. DNA of the CDR3: TGTGCCAGCAGGCAAGGGGGCGTGACTGAAGCTTTCTTT. Amino acids: CASRQGGVTEAFF.

V and J are TRBV20-1 and TRBJ1-1, with D hard to call. The V and J ends lost 5 bases and 5 bases respectively, with 6 bases between them. From germline, CDR1 is DFQATT and CDR2 SNEGSKA (reference sequence). The CDR3 totals 10 residues. CDR3 protein: CSAAETEAFF. CDR3 bases: TGCAGTGCTGCGGAGACTGAAGCTTTCTTT.

This clonotype was found many times. The chain joins TRBV7-2 to TRBJ1-2; 7 bases line up with TRBD1. This CDR3 contains 14 residues. J gave up 4 bases and V 4 bases, and 6 bases lay outside the gene matches. Germline CDR1 reads SGHTA; CDR2 reads FQGNSA. The CDR3, as DNA: TGTGCCAGCAGCTCAACCGGGACAGTCTATGGCTACACCTTC. Its translation is CASSSTGTVYGYTF.

As regards this clonotype: With a much larger clone just one base away, this may be a read error. V gene TRBV7-2 combines with J gene TRBJ2-5; D assignment may be TRBD1 or TRBD2 (6 bases each). The DNA end lines up better with TRBJ2-1; the J call may be wrong. This CDR3 spans 15 amino acids. Germline lookup yields CDR1 SGHTA and CDR2 FQGNSA. This CDR3 reads CASSLKLGGGNEQFF. CDR3 nucleotide sequence: TGTGCCAGCAGCTTAAAGCTGGGGGGCGGGAATGAGCAGTTCTTC.

This clonotype was detected ten times or more. This sequence may be a read error, since a much larger clone differs from it by one base. The chain combines TRBV7-3 with TRBJ2-7; TRBD1 aligns across 7 bases. Germline values: CDR1 SGHTA, CDR2 FQGTGA. V gave up 7 bases and J gave up 4 bases; unmatched junction bases: 4. This CDR3 has 12 amino acids. The CDR3 nucleotides are TGTGCCAGCATTGACAGGGCTTACGAGCAGTACGTC. Protein sequence: CASIDRAYEQYV.

V usage is TRBV20-1 and J usage is TRBJ1-1, with D unclear. The CDR3 totals 13 residues. Germline CDR1 and CDR2: DFQATT and SNEGSKA (reference sequence). V lost 3 bases and J 4 bases, leaving 12 bases between the germline ends. The CDR3 is CSASRVGLTEAFF. The CDR3 DNA is TGCAGTGCTAGTCGGGTTGGGCTCACTGAAGCTTTCTTT.

This clonotype was seen ten or more times. This rearrangement joins TRBV7-1 to TRBJ2-3, with 14 bases that match TRBD2. TRBV7-1 is an ORF, and what it does is uncertain. Unmatched junction bases numbered 4, after V lost 2 bases and J lost 0 bases. The CDR3 loop spans 18 amino acids. DNA for the CDR3: TGTGCCAGCAGCTCACGACTAGCGGGGGGGGTAAGCACAGATACGCAGTATTTT. This codes for CASSSRLAGGVSTDTQYF.

This chain connects TRBV19 to TRBJ2-3, with D uncertain. CDR3 length equals 13 residues. The germline V gene has CDR1 LNHDA and CDR2 SQIVND (reference sequence). V lost 0 bases to trimming and J lost 0 bases, with 1 base between them. This CDR3 is CASSIDSTDTQYF. CDR3 nucleotides: TGTGCCAGTAGTATAGATAGCACAGATACGCAGTATTTT.

The chain carries TRBV5-1 and TRBJ2-2, with a tentative D call TRBD1 (6 bases). There are 15 residues in the CDR3. Germline V gene data show CDR1 as SGHRS and CDR2 as YFSETQ. V was pared by 2 bases and J by 7 bases, with 15 bases between. The CDR3 DNA follows: TGCGCCAGCAGCTTCGTTTCAGGGGACAACGGGGAGCTGTTTTTT. Amino acids: CASSFVSGDNGELFF.

The chain links TRBV10-3 to TRBJ2-7, with 10 bases matching TRBD2. The CDR3 runs 13 residues. The germline gives CDR1 ENHRY, CDR2 SYGVKD. The CDR3 coding sequence is TGTGCCAGCAGTCCAGCGGGAGGGTACGAGCAGCACGTC. It translates to CASSPAGGYEQHV.

The rearrangement links TRBV4-3 to TRBJ1-3; TRBD1 matches at 8 bases. V trimming: 2 bases; J trimming: 0 bases; junction bases outside the gene matches: 9. Germline V gene lookup returns CDR1 LGHNA and CDR2 YSLEER. The CDR3 is made up of 18 amino acids. CDR3 residues: CASSQQHGQGYSGNTIYF. CDR3 in DNA: TGCGCCAGCAGCCAACAACACGGACAGGGATACTCTGGAAACACCATATATTTT.

V usage is TRBV6-2 or TRBV6-3 and J usage is TRBJ1-5, with 11 bases matching TRBD1. Germline V gene sequence: CDR1 MNHEY, CDR2 SVGEGT. The V gene end was trimmed by 3 bases and the J gene end by 0 bases; junction bases not matched to a gene: 10. This CDR3 has 19 residues. CDR3 DNA sequence: TGTGCCAGCAGTTATCAGGGAGGGGGACAGGGGGGTAGCAATCAGCCCCAGCATTTT. Its translation is CASSYQGGGQGGSNQPQHF.

The gene calls are TRBV3-1 and TRBJ2-1; D unclear. V lost 3 bases, J lost 4 bases, and 13 bases lay in between. The CDR3 is made up of 15 amino acids. Per germline, CDR1 LGHDT and CDR2 YNNKEL (reference sequence). In nucleotides, the CDR3 is TGTGCCAGCAGCCACTCTAGACCGGCGTACAATGAGCAGTTCTTC. It yields the protein CASSHSRPAYNEQFF.

At least ten counts were recorded for this clonotype. The chain uses TRBV9 and TRBJ2-5, with 10 bases that match TRBD2. This CDR3 has 17 amino acids. After removal of 0 bases from V and 1 base from J, the junction contained 6 bases not matched to a gene. Per the germline V gene, CDR1 is SGDLS and CDR2 is YYNGEE. The CDR3 region has the DNA TGTGCCAGCAGCGTAGCTGAGCGGGGGGGCTCCCAAGAGACCCAGTACTTC. Its protein is CASSVAERGGSQETQYF.

The CDR3 sequence is CASSGGGYYEQYF. The CDR3, as DNA: TGTGCCAGCAGCGGGGGGGGCTACTACGAGCAGTACTTC. The V and J genes are TRBV7-7 and TRBJ2-7; D possibly corresponds to TRBD2 (7 bases). Trimming took off 5 bases at V and 3 bases at J, with 11 bases between the two ends. Germline CDR1 SSHAT, CDR2 FNYEAQ (reference sequence). The length of the CDR3 is 13 residues.

This chain connects TRBV20-1 to TRBJ1-1; weak D call: TRBD1 (6 bases). Trimming left V 4 bases short and J 1 base short, with 13 bases between. Germline CDR1 is DFQATT and CDR2 is SNEGSKA (reference sequence). This CDR3 contains 14 residues. The CDR3 nucleotides read TGCAGTGCTACGACGGGACACCCGAACACTGAAGCTTTCTTT. Its protein is CSATTGHPNTEAFF.

This rearrangement joins TRBV20-1 to TRBJ1-5; 9 nucleotides agree with TRBD1. Germline-derived CDR1 and CDR2 are DFQATT and SNEGSKA (reference sequence). The trim removed 5 bases at V and 8 bases at J, leaving 1 base unmatched. The CDR3 covers 11 residues. Here the CDR3 reads CSARQGEPQHF. The CDR3 nucleotides are TGCAGTGCTCGACAGGGGGAGCCCCAGCATTTT.

This clonotype was observed a handful of times. The V and J genes are TRBV6-1 and TRBJ2-5; the D gene could be TRBD1 or TRBD2 (6 bases each). This CDR3 is 15 amino acids long. Trimming took off 4 bases at V and 2 bases at J, with 14 bases between the two ends. Germline values: CDR1 MNHNS, CDR2 SASEGT. DNA of the CDR3: TGTGCCAGCAGTGGGGGGGCGCGGGGACAAGAGACCCAGTACTTC. The encoded protein is CASSGGARGQETQYF.